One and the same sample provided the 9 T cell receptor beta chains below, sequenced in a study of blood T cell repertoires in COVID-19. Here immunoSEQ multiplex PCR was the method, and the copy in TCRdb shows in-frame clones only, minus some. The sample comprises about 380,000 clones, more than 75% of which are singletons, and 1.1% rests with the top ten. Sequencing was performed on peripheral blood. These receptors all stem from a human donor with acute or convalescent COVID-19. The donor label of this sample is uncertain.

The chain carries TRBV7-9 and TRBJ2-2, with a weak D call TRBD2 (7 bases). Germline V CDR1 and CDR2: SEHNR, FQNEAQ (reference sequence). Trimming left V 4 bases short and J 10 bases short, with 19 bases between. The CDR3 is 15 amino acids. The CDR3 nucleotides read TGTGCCAGCAGCTCCCCCTGGGGGGGCGAGGAGGAGCTGTTTTTT. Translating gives CASSSPWGGEEELFF.

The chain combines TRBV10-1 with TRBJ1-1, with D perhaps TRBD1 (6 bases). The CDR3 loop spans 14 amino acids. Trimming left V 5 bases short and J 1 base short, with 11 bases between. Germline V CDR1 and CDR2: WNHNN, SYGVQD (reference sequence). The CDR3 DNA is TGCGCCAGCAGTCGGGACACCTGGAACACTGAAGCTTTCTTT. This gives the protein CASSRDTWNTEAFF.

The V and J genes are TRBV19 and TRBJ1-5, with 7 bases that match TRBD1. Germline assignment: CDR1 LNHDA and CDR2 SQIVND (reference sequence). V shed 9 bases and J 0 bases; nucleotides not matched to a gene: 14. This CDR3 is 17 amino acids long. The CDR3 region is CARASTGVVDSNQPQHF. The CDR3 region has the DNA TGTGCCAGGGCGAGCACAGGGGTAGTCGATAGCAATCAGCCCCAGCATTTT.

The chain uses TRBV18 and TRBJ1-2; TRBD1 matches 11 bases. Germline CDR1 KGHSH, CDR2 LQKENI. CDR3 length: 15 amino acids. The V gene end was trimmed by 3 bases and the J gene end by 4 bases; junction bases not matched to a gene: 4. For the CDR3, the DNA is TGTGCCAGCTCACCCACCGGGACAGGGGGCTATGGCTACACCTTC. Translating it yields CASSPTGTGGYGYTF.

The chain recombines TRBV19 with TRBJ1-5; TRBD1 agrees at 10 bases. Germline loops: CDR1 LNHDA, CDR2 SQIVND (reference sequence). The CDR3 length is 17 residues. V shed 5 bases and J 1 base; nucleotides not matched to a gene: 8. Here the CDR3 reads CASSLGRQGASNQPQHF. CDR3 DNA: TGTGCCAGTAGTCTGGGTCGACAGGGGGCAAGCAATCAGCCCCAGCATTTT.

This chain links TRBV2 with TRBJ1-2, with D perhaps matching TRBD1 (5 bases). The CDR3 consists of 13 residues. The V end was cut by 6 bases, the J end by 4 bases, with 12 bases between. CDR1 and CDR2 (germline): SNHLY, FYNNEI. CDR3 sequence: CASRQGEAYGYTF. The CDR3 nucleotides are TGTGCCAGCAGGCAAGGGGAGGCCTATGGCTACACCTTC.

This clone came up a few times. CDR3 loop: CATSRDRGTGLGYTF. CDR3 nucleotides: TGTGCCACCAGCAGAGATCGGGGGACAGGGCTGGGCTACACCTTC. This chain uses TRBV15 with TRBJ1-2, with TRBD1 matching over 9 bases. CDR1 and CDR2 from the germline V gene are LNHNV and YYDKDF (reference sequence). V shed 0 bases and J 8 bases; nucleotides not matched to a gene: 7. The CDR3 is made up of 15 amino acids.

CDR3 in DNA: TGTGCCAGCAGCTCCAACATCCTAGCGGCAAACTCTGGGGCCAACGTCCTGACTTTC. Translating it yields CASSSNILAANSGANVLTF. The chain links TRBV5-4 to TRBJ2-6; 7 nucleotides line up with TRBD2. Trimming at V came to 3 bases and at J to 0 bases, leaving 12 bases not matched to a gene. The CDR3 is 19 residues long. Looked up from germline, CDR1 is SGHNT and CDR2 is YYREEE (reference sequence).

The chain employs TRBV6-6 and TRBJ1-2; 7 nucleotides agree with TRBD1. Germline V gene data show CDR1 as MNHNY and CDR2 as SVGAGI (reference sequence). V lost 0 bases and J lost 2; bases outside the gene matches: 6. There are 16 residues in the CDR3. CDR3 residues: CASSYSGQTENYGYTF. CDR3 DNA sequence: TGTGCCAGCAGTTACTCGGGACAGACTGAGAACTATGGCTACACCTTC.